These 5 T cell receptor beta chains came from one sample sequenced in a study of cytomegalovirus exposure and HLA in healthy donors. PCR employed 60 Vbeta and 13 Jbeta primers. Sequencing used immunoSEQ multiplex PCR; TCRdb keeps in-frame clones, though not all of them. The table shows some 56,000 clones, with about 83% occurring only once. Sample: PBMCs. The receptors were sampled from a human donor in good health.

The V and J genes are TRBV19 and TRBJ2-7, with TRBD1 as a possible D gene (5 bases). The germline CDR1 and CDR2 sequences are LNHDA and SQIVND (reference sequence). The V and J ends lost 3 bases and 4 bases respectively, with 13 bases between them. The CDR3 runs 14 residues. The CDR3 here is CASSISAGIYEQYF. DNA of the CDR3: TGTGCCAGTAGTATTTCGGCAGGGATTTACGAGCAGTACTTC.

The chain recombines TRBV27 with TRBJ2-1; no definite D call. Germline assignment: CDR1 MNHEY and CDR2 SMNVEV (reference sequence). With 3 bases removed from V and 0 bases from J, the gap between germline ends came to 3 bases. The CDR3 has 13 residues. For the CDR3, the DNA is TGTGCCAGCAGTTTGAGCTCCTACAATGAGCAGTTCTTC. Its translation: CASSLSSYNEQFF.

The genes are TRBV4-1 and TRBJ2-7; the match to TRBD2 covers 11 bases. Unmatched junction bases numbered 7, after V lost 3 bases and J lost 3 bases. The CDR3 extends over 16 amino acids. In germline, CDR1 is MGHRA, CDR2 YSYEKL. The CDR3 bases are TGCGCCAGCAGCCAGTTACTAGCGGGAGTTCGCTACGAGCAGTACTTC. This translates into CASSQLLAGVRYEQYF.

The rearrangement uses TRBV10-3 and TRBJ2-1, with TRBD1 matching 7 bases. CDR3 size: 15 residues. V trimming: 6 bases; J trimming: 1 base; junction bases outside the gene matches: 6. Germline V gene data show CDR1 as ENHRY and CDR2 as SYGVKD. The CDR3 reads CAIRTNRGSYNEQFF. In DNA form, the CDR3 reads TGTGCCATCAGGACCAACAGGGGTTCCTACAATGAGCAGTTCTTC.

This chain links TRBV5-1 with TRBJ2-2; 8 bases map to TRBD2. V trimming: 3 bases; J trimming: 7 bases; junction bases outside the gene matches: 8. This CDR3 comprises 15 residues. Germline-derived CDR1 and CDR2 are SGHRS and YFSETQ. The CDR3 sequence is CASSSSGGPGGELFF. CDR3 DNA: TGCGCCAGCAGCTCAAGCGGGGGTCCTGGCGGGGAGCTGTTTTTT.